This entry features one T cell receptor beta chain sequence. The data were taken from a study of beta chain features in type 1 diabetes. Across the study: Age and gender were similar between patients and healthy donors, as were cell yields.

Germline assignment: CDR1 KGHSH and CDR2 LQKENI. Trimming shortened V by 4 bases and J by 5 bases, and 9 bases separated the two germline ends. CDR3 length: 13 amino acids. What was sequenced were expressed TCRB transcripts, since all of the isolated RNA had been reverse transcribed. Produced via immunoSEQ multiplex PCR; TCRdb's table is partial and in-frame only. The data contain about 250,000 clones, 13% to 15% of them singletons. A CD45RO/CCR7/CD25/CD127/CD95/CD27 panel sorted naive, central memory, regulatory and stem cell-like memory CD4+ cells. The TCR comes from a woman between 35 and 50 years old in good health. What was sequenced was naive CD4+ T cells from blood. J is TRBJ1-5 and V is TRBV18; tentative D call: TRBD1 (5 bases). This chain's CDR3 is CASSQGRDQPQHF. The DNA of the CDR3 is TGTGCCAGCTCACAGGGGAGGGATCAGCCCCAGCATTTT.